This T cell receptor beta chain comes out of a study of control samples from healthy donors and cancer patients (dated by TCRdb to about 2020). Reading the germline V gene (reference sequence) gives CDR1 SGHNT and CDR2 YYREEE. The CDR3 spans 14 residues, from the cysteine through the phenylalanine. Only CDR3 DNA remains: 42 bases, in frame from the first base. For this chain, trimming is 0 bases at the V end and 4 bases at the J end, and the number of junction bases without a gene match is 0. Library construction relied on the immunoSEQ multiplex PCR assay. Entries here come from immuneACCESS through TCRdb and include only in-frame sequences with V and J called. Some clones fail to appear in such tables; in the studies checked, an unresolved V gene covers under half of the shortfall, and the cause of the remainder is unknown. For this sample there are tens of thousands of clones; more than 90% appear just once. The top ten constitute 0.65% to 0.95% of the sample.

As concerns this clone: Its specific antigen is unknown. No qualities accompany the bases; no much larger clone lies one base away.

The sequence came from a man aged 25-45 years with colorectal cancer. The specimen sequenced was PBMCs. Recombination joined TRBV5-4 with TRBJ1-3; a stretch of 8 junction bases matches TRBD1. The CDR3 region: CASSLDRGGNTIYF. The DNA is TGTGCCAGCAGCTTGGACAGGGGGGGAAACACCATATATTTT.